One T cell receptor beta chain is described in this entry. Its antigen is still unknown. V was pared by 0 bases and J by 6 bases, with 9 bases between. The CDR3 totals 13 residues. CDR1 is SNHLY, CDR2 FYNNEI, per germline. The record originates from a study of OX40 agonist ivuxolimab in advanced cancers. Looking at the study overall: The patients' treatment was ivuxolimab, an agonistic anti-OX40 (CD134) antibody. The eligibility criteria allowed prior anti-PD-1, anti-PD-L1 or anti-CTLA-4 therapy, and around 38% had some.

Regarding the study as a whole: On average, a greater number of expanded clones characterised CD8+ T cells relative to CD4+.

This table comes from immunoSEQ multiplex PCR, and its TCRdb copy is limited to in-frame clones, with some not included. Of roughly 18,000 clones listed, over 60% are singletons. J is TRBJ2-7 and V is TRBV2; no reliable D call. The specimen comprised CD4+ or CD8+ T cells sorted from blood, sampled in a trial of the OX40 agonist ivuxolimab. This TCR derives from an adult with an advanced solid tumor such as melanoma, head and neck, liver or kidney cancer. CDR3 region: CASSEALLTEQYF. The DNA of the CDR3 is TGTGCCAGCAGTGAAGCTCTCCTCACCGAGCAGTACTTC.